This entry features one TCR beta chain sequence. Generated by immunoSEQ multiplex PCR, the TCRdb table keeps only in-frame clones and is missing some. Among about 180,000 clones listed, about 88% were seen once. The data are from a study of blood T cell repertoires in COVID-19. Study-level information: PBMCs, B-cell-depleted T cells, or T cells were the source of the cDNA or gDNA that made up the material.

CDR3 length: 16 residues. Germline V gene lookup returns CDR1 MNHEY and CDR2 SMNVEV (reference sequence). V gave up 4 bases and J gave up 0 bases; unmatched junction bases: 7. The chain employs TRBV27 and TRBJ2-7, with TRBD2 identical over 9 bases. This receptor was taken from a woman aged 25 to 39 with active or convalescent COVID-19. Sequencing was done on a sample of peripheral blood. The chain's CDR3 is CASSSRLAELSYEQYF. The CDR3 DNA is TGTGCCAGCAGTTCTCGACTAGCGGAGCTCTCCTACGAGCAGTACTTC.